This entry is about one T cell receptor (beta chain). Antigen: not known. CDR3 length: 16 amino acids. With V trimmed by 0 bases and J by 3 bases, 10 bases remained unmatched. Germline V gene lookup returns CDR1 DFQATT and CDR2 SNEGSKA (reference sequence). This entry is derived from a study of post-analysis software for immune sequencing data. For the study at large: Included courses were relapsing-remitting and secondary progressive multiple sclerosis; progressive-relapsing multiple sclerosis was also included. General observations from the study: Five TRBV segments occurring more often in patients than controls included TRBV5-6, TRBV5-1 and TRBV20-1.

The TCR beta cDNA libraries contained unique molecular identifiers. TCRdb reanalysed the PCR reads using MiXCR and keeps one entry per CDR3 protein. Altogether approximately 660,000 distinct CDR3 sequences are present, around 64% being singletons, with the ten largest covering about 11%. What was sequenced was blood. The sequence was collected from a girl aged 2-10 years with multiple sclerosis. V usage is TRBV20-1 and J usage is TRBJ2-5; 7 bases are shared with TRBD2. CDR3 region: CSARDSRLAAKETQYF. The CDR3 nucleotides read TGCAGTGCTAGAGATAGTCGGCTAGCGGCTAAAGAGACCCAGTACTTC.